The next 31 T cell receptor beta chains were all read from a single sample in a study of blood T cell repertoires in COVID-19. Repertoires were generated with immunoSEQ multiplex PCR, while TCRdb's copy carries only in-frame clones and drops some. The table has hundreds of thousands of clones, roughly 76% seen once. Sequencing was carried out using peripheral blood. These receptors were taken from a woman of 80 years or more with COVID-19, enrolled during active disease.

The V gene is TRBV28, the J gene TRBJ2-7; possibly TRBD1 for D (6 bases). CDR3 length equals 15 residues. The V and J ends lost 7 bases and 3 bases respectively, with 19 bases between them. Germline CDR1 and CDR2: MDHEN and SYDVKM. The CDR3 region is CASTSPSARGYEQYF. The CDR3 DNA is TGTGCCAGCACCTCCCCCTCGGCCAGGGGCTACGAGCAGTACTTC.

The chain has TRBV7-2 and TRBJ2-5; 10 nucleotides line up with TRBD2. This CDR3 is built from 15 residues. The germline V gene encodes CDR1 SGHTA and CDR2 FQGNSA. The junction had 3 bases not matched to a gene; V was cut back by 1 base and J by 4 bases. The DNA of the CDR3 is TGTGCCAGCAGCTTAGGGGGACTAGCGAGAGAGACCCAGTACTTC. Its translation: CASSLGGLARETQYF.

The chain couples TRBV9 to TRBJ1-1; D not resolved. CDR1 and CDR2 from the germline V gene are SGDLS and YYNGEE. The CDR3 extends over 13 amino acids. V dropped 2 bases and J dropped 2 bases, with 7 bases sitting between them. CDR3 nucleotides: TGTGCCAGCAGCGTCCAGTCAAACACTGAAGCTTTCTTT. Protein product: CASSVQSNTEAFF.

J is TRBJ1-1 and V is TRBV2, with a weak D call TRBD1 (5 bases). The germline V gene encodes CDR1 SNHLY and CDR2 FYNNEI. The germline V and J ends were trimmed by 7 bases and 3 bases, with 15 bases remaining between them. This CDR3 has 14 amino acids. The CDR3 protein is CASTRTRGDTEAFF. The CDR3 bases are TGTGCCAGCACCAGGACCCGGGGGGACACTGAAGCTTTCTTT.

The rearrangement joins TRBV4-1 to TRBJ2-7, with TRBD1 matching 11 bases. CDR3 size: 16 residues. J was trimmed by 4 bases and V by 1 base; bases with no gene match: 6. Germline loops: CDR1 MGHRA, CDR2 YSYEKL. The CDR3 region is CASSQGLGQGAYEQYF. The CDR3, as DNA: TGCGCCAGCAGCCAAGGACTAGGACAGGGGGCTTACGAGCAGTACTTC.

This chain links TRBV28 with TRBJ1-5, with 9 bases identical to TRBD1. Trimming cost V 5 bases and J 7 bases; bases outside gene matches: 6. The length of the CDR3 is 14 residues. CDR1 MDHEN and CDR2 SYDVKM come from the germline V gene. CDR3 region: CASSPGQGLQPQHF. In DNA, the CDR3 is TGTGCCAGCAGTCCGGGACAGGGACTACAGCCCCAGCATTTT.

The rearrangement links TRBV5-1 to TRBJ2-6; possible D gene TRBD2, 6 bases. The CDR3 sequence is 16 residues long. CDR1 is SGHRS, CDR2 YFSETQ, per germline. The V end was cut by 4 bases, the J end by 0 bases, with 11 bases between. The DNA for the CDR3 is TGCGCCAGCAGCCTTGGGGGGAACTCTGGGGCCAACGTCCTGACTTTC. It is translated as CASSLGGNSGANVLTF.

The chain employs TRBV7-2 and TRBJ2-3; 9 nucleotides match TRBD1. CDR1 is SGHTA and CDR2 is FQGNSA in the germline V gene. The CDR3 length is 15 residues. Trimming cost V 2 bases and J 2 bases; bases outside gene matches: 2. CDR3: CASSLIQGATDTQYF. Written as DNA, the CDR3 is TGTGCCAGCAGCTTAATACAGGGGGCCACAGATACGCAGTATTTT.

This rearrangement joins TRBV6-2 or TRBV6-3 to TRBJ1-4; tentatively, D is TRBD1 (5 bases). The germline V and J ends were trimmed by 5 bases and 8 bases, with 12 bases remaining between them. This CDR3 contains 13 residues. Germline V lookup: CDR1 MNHEY, CDR2 SVGEGT. CDR3 nucleotide sequence: TGTGCCAGCAGTACGCAGGGCCGGGAAAAACTGTTTTTT. Encoded protein: CASSTQGREKLFF.

The V and J genes are TRBV18 and TRBJ2-3; 9 bases align to TRBD2. CDR1 is KGHSH and CDR2 is LQKENI in the germline V gene. CDR3 size: 15 residues. Trimming at V came to 2 bases and at J to 2 bases, leaving 2 bases not matched to a gene. The DNA for the CDR3 is TGTGCCAGCTCACCAGCTAGCGGGACCACAGATACGCAGTATTTT. It codes for CASSPASGTTDTQYF.

This chain uses TRBV7-9 with TRBJ2-3; 10 bases are shared with TRBD2. After removal of 5 bases from V and 4 bases from J, the junction contained 9 bases not matched to a gene. From germline, CDR1 is SEHNR and CDR2 FQNEAQ (reference sequence). This CDR3 comprises 16 residues. As DNA, the CDR3 is TGTGCCAGCAGCCCTATAGCGGGAGGTGGGTCAGATACGCAGTATTTT. This sequence encodes CASSPIAGGGSDTQYF.

The chain couples TRBV11-2 to TRBJ2-7; 8 bases map to TRBD2. The V gene's germline CDR1 is SGHAT and CDR2 FQNNGV. The CDR3 covers 14 residues. V dropped 4 bases and J dropped 2; count of bases not matched to a gene: 4. For the CDR3, the DNA is TGTGCCAGCAGCTCCTCGGGGGGGGCCTACGAGCAGTACTTC. This translates into CASSSSGGAYEQYF.

This clone came up once. The chain combines TRBV6-5 with TRBJ2-7; D might be TRBD1 (5 bases). The V gene's germline CDR1 is MNHEY and CDR2 SVGAGI. This CDR3 comprises 16 residues. V lost 0 bases and J 0 bases, leaving 12 bases between the germline ends. CDR3 DNA: TGTGCCAGCAGTTACTCCGGCAGGGCAAGCTCCTACGAGCAGTACTTC. It codes for CASSYSGRASSYEQYF.

This chain uses TRBV18 with TRBJ1-5; no reliable D call. Germline V lookup: CDR1 KGHSH, CDR2 LQKENI. V was shortened by 3 bases and J by 0 bases, with 9 bases between the two germline ends. The CDR3 runs 15 residues. The CDR3 sequence is CASSPGMDSNQPQHF. For the CDR3, the DNA is TGTGCCAGCTCACCCGGGATGGATAGCAATCAGCCCCAGCATTTT.

The V call is TRBV5-5, the J call TRBJ2-1, with D possibly being TRBD2 (6 bases). Germline V gene sequence: CDR1 SGHKS, CDR2 YYEKEE (reference sequence). The CDR3 totals 15 residues. V shed 2 bases and J shed 6 bases, with 15 bases lying between them. CDR3 residues: CASSFRDSAFNEQFF. The CDR3, as DNA: TGTGCCAGCAGCTTCCGGGACTCGGCCTTCAATGAGCAGTTCTTC.

About this clone itself: Other DNA variants within this sample encode the same CDR3. The chain combines TRBV18 with TRBJ2-7; the D gene is possibly TRBD2 (5 bases). The CDR3 totals 13 residues. V lost 4 bases to trimming and J lost 0 bases, with 7 bases between them. Germline CDR1 is KGHSH and CDR2 is LQKENI. The CDR3 loop is CASSLGSSYEQYF. The CDR3 coding sequence is TGTGCCAGCTCACTGGGGAGCTCCTACGAGCAGTACTTC.

V and J are TRBV29-1 and TRBJ2-3; 10 bases fit TRBD1. The CDR3 runs 14 residues. The V gene's germline CDR1 is SQVTM and CDR2 ANQGSEA. Trimming at V came to 3 bases and at J to 6 bases, leaving 6 bases not matched to a gene. CDR3: CSVDGTGVLDTQYF. The CDR3 nucleotides read TGCAGCGTTGACGGGACAGGGGTGCTGGATACGCAGTATTTT.

The chain uses TRBV21-1 and TRBJ2-7; whether TRBD2, the table's D call, matches the DNA was not checked. TRBV21-1 is flagged as a pseudogene. The CDR3 is 15 amino acids. CDR3 sequence (DNA): TGTGCCAGCAGCAAAGCGTGGGACTCGTTCTACGAGCAGTACTTC. Its translation is CASSKAWDSFYEQYF.

This rearrangement joins TRBV7-9 to TRBJ2-1; D gene uncertain. Between the trimmed V and J ends, which lost 4 bases and 4 bases, there was a span of 8 bases. CDR1 is SEHNR, CDR2 FQNEAQ, per germline (reference sequence). This CDR3 is built from 13 residues. This CDR3 reads CASSSLFYNEQFF. CDR3 DNA: TGTGCCAGCAGCTCTTTATTTTACAATGAGCAGTTCTTC. The full variable domain, its missing parts supplied by reference TRBV7-9 and TRBJ2-1, is DTGVSQNPRHKITKRGQNVTFRCDPISEHNRLYWYRQTLGQGPEFLTYFQNEAQLEKSRLLSDRFSAERPKGSFSTLEIQRTEQGDSAMYLCASSSLFYNEQFFGPGTRLTVL.

V gene TRBV9 combines with J gene TRBJ2-2, with D perhaps matching TRBD1 (5 bases). The length of the CDR3 is 14 residues. Trimming stripped 5 bases from V and 0 bases from J, with 8 bases between. Germline-derived CDR1 and CDR2 are SGDLS and YYNGEE. Here the CDR3 DNA reads TGTGCCAGCAGAGACAGATCGAACACCGGGGAGCTGTTTTTT. Encoded protein: CASRDRSNTGELFF.

The genes are TRBV3-1 (or the pseudogene TRBV3-2) and TRBJ1-1; possible D gene TRBD1, 5 bases. Trimming cost V 1 base and J 0 bases, with 9 bases left between them. This CDR3 comprises 15 residues. Germline assignment: CDR1 LGHDT and CDR2 YNNKEL (reference sequence). The CDR3, as DNA: TGTGCCAGCAGCCAAGGACAGTTACTGAACACTGAAGCTTTCTTT. Translated, it gives CASSQGQLLNTEAFF.

J is TRBJ1-2 and V is TRBV19; D is unclear. The germline CDR1 and CDR2 sequences are LNHDA and SQIVND (reference sequence). The CDR3 runs to 15 residues. The germline V and J ends were trimmed by 4 bases and 2 bases, with 14 bases remaining between them. CDR3: CASSTKGGPNYGYTF. The CDR3 region has the DNA TGTGCCAGTAGTACAAAAGGAGGGCCCAACTATGGCTACACCTTC.

The rearrangement joins TRBV19 to TRBJ2-2, with TRBD2 matching over 7 bases. The J segment lost 7 bases and the V segment lost 3 bases, leaving 5 bases of the junction unmatched. CDR3 length equals 14 residues. In germline, CDR1 is LNHDA, CDR2 SQIVND (reference sequence). The CDR3 region is CASSMGGSVGELFF. DNA of the CDR3: TGTGCCAGTAGTATGGGGGGGTCGGTCGGGGAGCTGTTTTTT. The full variable domain, rest sourced from reference TRBV19 and TRBJ2-2, is DGGITQSPKYLFRKEGQNVTLSCEQNLNHDAMYWYRQDPGQGLRLIYYSQIVNDFQKGDIAEGYSVSREKKESFPLTVTSAQKNPTAFYLCASSMGGSVGELFFGEGSRLTVL.

This clone was seen just once. The chain recombines TRBV19 with TRBJ1-2; TRBD1 aligns across 8 bases. CDR1 and CDR2 from the germline V gene are LNHDA and SQIVND (reference sequence). The CDR3 spans 14 residues. V dropped 4 bases and J dropped 1; count of bases not matched to a gene: 2. The CDR3 here is CASSRQGFNYGYTF. The CDR3 nucleotides are TGTGCCAGTAGTAGACAGGGGTTTAACTATGGCTACACCTTC. The full variable domain, rest sourced from reference TRBV19 and TRBJ1-2, is DGGITQSPKYLFRKEGQNVTLSCEQNLNHDAMYWYRQDPGQGLRLIYYSQIVNDFQKGDIAEGYSVSREKKESFPLTVTSAQKNPTAFYLCASSRQGFNYGYTFGSGTRLTVV.

The chain is built from TRBV7-6 and TRBJ2-5; 7 nucleotides agree with TRBD1. J lost 2 bases, V lost 6 bases, and 12 bases had no gene match. Germline CDR1 and CDR2: SGHVS and FNYEAQ. The CDR3 is 16 amino acids. The CDR3 sequence: CASSFSPTGKQETQYF. CDR3 nucleotides: TGTGCCAGCAGTTTTTCTCCGACAGGGAAACAAGAGACCCAGTACTTC.

The chain combines TRBV15 with TRBJ1-1; TRBD1 matches 7 bases. Germline V gene sequence: CDR1 LNHNV, CDR2 YYDKDF (reference sequence). The ends lost 3 bases at V and 4 bases at J; junction bases unmatched: 8. CDR3 length: 15 amino acids. The CDR3 protein is CATSRGRQGATEAFF. CDR3 coding DNA: TGTGCCACCAGCAGGGGGAGACAGGGAGCCACTGAAGCTTTCTTT.

The chain carries TRBV5-1 and TRBJ2-7; TRBD2 matches at 11 bases. The germline gives CDR1 SGHRS, CDR2 YFSETQ. The CDR3 is made up of 14 amino acids. V lost 1 base to trimming and J lost 9 bases; unmatched junction nucleotides: 6. The CDR3 sequence: CASSLLLAGDAQYF. The CDR3, as DNA: TGCGCCAGCAGCTTGTTACTAGCGGGAGACGCGCAGTACTTC.

The DNA for the CDR3 is TGTGCCAGCAGCCGGACTGACTACGAGCAGTACTTC. It yields the protein CASSRTDYEQYF. The V call is TRBV3-1 (or the pseudogene TRBV3-2), the J call TRBJ2-7; a possible D gene is TRBD2 (5 bases). This CDR3 spans 12 amino acids. Germline V lookup: CDR1 LGHDT, CDR2 YNNKEL (reference sequence). The V gene lost 4 bases and the J gene lost 3 bases, with 7 bases spanning the gap.

The chain couples TRBV11-2 to TRBJ2-1; D is perhaps TRBD1 (8 bases). V lost 5 bases to trimming and J lost 11 bases, with 25 bases between them. The CDR3 is made up of 16 amino acids. Per germline, CDR1 SGHAT and CDR2 FQNNGV. The CDR3 loop is CASSPTSGLQGGKQFF. The DNA of the CDR3 is TGTGCCAGCAGCCCGACTTCGGGACTACAGGGGGGAAAGCAGTTCTTC. Full variable domain (outside the CDR3, taken from reference TRBV11-2 and TRBJ2-1): EAGVAQSPRYKIIEKRQSVAFWCNPISGHATLYWYQQILGQGPKLLIQFQNNGVVDDSQLPKDRFSAERLKGVDSTLKIQPAKLEDSAVYLCASSPTSGLQGGKQFFGPGTRLTVL.

V is TRBV7-3 and J is TRBJ2-7, with D possibly matching TRBD1 (5 bases). Per the germline V gene, CDR1 is SGHTA and CDR2 is FQGTGA. V lost 6 bases to trimming and J lost 3 bases, with 18 bases between them. CDR3 length equals 15 residues. In DNA, the CDR3 is TGTGCCAGCAGTTATCAGGGATGGGCCCGCTACGAGCAGTACTTC. It yields the protein CASSYQGWARYEQYF.

The chain recombines TRBV30 with TRBJ1-1, with D unresolved. Germline CDR1 GTSNPN, CDR2 SVGIG (reference sequence). V was clipped by 6 bases and J by 3 bases, with 17 bases between them. The length of the CDR3 is 14 residues. The CDR3 protein is CACARQRVDTEAFF. The CDR3 DNA follows: TGTGCCTGTGCACGGCAGCGGGTAGACACTGAAGCTTTCTTT.